The following is a T cell receptor (beta chain) sequence with its context. Its cognate antigen is unknown. Donors were systemically healthy Caucasian individuals from Russia aged roughly 6 to 100 years. The data belong to a study of blood T cells in healthy people across ages. Study-level findings and limits: Expanded clonotype changes were possibly confounded by unknown donor CMV status. PBMCs went unsorted, and a conclusive naive versus antigen-experienced comparison was therefore prevented.

The use of a sample-barcoded 5' primer and a J-beta primer mix characterized a second PCR of roughly 6 to 11 cycles. Template switching added a 12-random-nucleotide identifier to every cDNA molecule. Each CDR3 protein is one row after TCRdb ran MiXCR on the 5' RACE reads. In the table there are over 1,500,000 distinct CDR3 sequences, 35% to 50% of which are singletons. Germline CDR1 SGHRS, CDR2 YFSETQ. V was trimmed by 2 bases and J by 7 bases, leaving 13 bases between them. The CDR3 runs 15 residues. The J gene is TRBJ1-6, the V gene TRBV5-1; D is unresolved. The receptor's source is a human donor in good health. The specimen sequenced was blood. The CDR3 sequence is CASSFGRALNSPLHF. The CDR3 DNA reads TGCGCCAGCAGCTTCGGGAGGGCCCTAAATTCACCCCTCCACTTT.